This T cell receptor (beta chain) was recorded in a study of blood T cell repertoires in COVID-19. Germline V gene lookup returns CDR1 MGHRA and CDR2 YSYEKL. Losses at the gene ends were 6 bases for V and 7 bases for J; bases not matched to a gene: 11. This CDR3 comprises 15 residues. TCRdb keeps only in-frame clones here, not all; method: immunoSEQ multiplex PCR. The data show about 480,000 clones, 75% to 90% seen once. The V gene is TRBV4-1, the J gene TRBJ1-1; 10 bases fit TRBD1. The sequenced sample was peripheral blood. The source is a woman younger than 45 with acute or convalescent COVID-19. The CDR3, as DNA: TGCGCCAGCAGACAACTTATGGGACAGGGGATTGAAGCTTTCTTT. Translated, it gives CASRQLMGQGIEAFF.